The entry that follows covers one T cell receptor beta chain sequence. Antigen specificity is unknown. Trimming removed 1 base from V and 5 bases from J, with 6 bases in between. Germline loops: CDR1 MGHRA, CDR2 YSYEKL. The CDR3 has 13 amino acids. The data were taken from a study of cytomegalovirus exposure and HLA in healthy donors. Study conclusions and caveats: It was likely that a cluster of highly shared sequence variants was a sequencing artifact.

The PCR made use of 60 Vbeta and 13 Jbeta primers. The protocol was immunoSEQ multiplex PCR, while the TCRdb copy is restricted to in-frame clones and leaves out a portion. This repertoire shows over 110,000 clones, around 80% found once; its top ten account for roughly 9.9%. The chain combines TRBV4-1 with TRBJ1-5; D is unresolved. The material sequenced was PBMCs. This TCR came from a woman aged 60-75 years in good health and CMV-seropositive. The CDR3 DNA follows: TGCGCCAGCAGCCAAGTAGTAGATCAGCCCCAGCATTTT. Protein sequence: CASSQVVDQPQHF.